Listed below are T cell receptor beta chains from one sample, sequenced in a study of blood T cell repertoires in COVID-19. Measured with immunoSEQ multiplex PCR; TCRdb has only the in-frame clones, and not every one. The sample shows 490,000 or so clones, about 88% of them seen only once. The sequenced sample was PBMCs or T cells enriched from blood (not recorded which). The receptors here all came from a woman aged 60-75 years who had recovered from COVID-19. The CDR3 runs from the conserved cysteine through the conserved F or W. D genes are given only for firm matches. Expanded clones get a size class; other rows say once, few or many, or leave the size out.

d_gene: NA; v_gene: TRBV18; abundance: NA; j_gene: TRBJ2-2; CDR3nt: TGTGCCAGCTCTCTCGCGGGACGGAACACCGGGGAGCTGTTTTTT; CDR3aa: CASSLAGRNTGELFF
d_gene: NA; v_gene: TRBV6-5; abundance: NA; j_gene: TRBJ1-5; CDR3nt: TGTGCCAGCGGCGTCGGGCAGCCCCAGCATTTT; CDR3aa: CASGVGQPQHF
d_gene: TRBD2; v_gene: TRBV7-8; abundance: NA; j_gene: TRBJ2-1; CDR3nt: TGTGCCAGCAGCTCCCAGACTAGCGTTTCCTACAATGAGCAGTTCTTC; CDR3aa: CASSSQTSVSYNEQFF
d_gene: NA; v_gene: TRBV11-2; abundance: NA; j_gene: TRBJ1-6; CDR3nt: TGTGCCAGCAGCTTAGACCAGGGAAGGGAATCACCCCTCCACTTT; CDR3aa: CASSLDQGRESPLHF
d_gene: TRBD1; v_gene: TRBV3-1/TRBV3-2; abundance: NA; j_gene: TRBJ1-1; CDR3nt: TGTGCCAGCAGCCTTGGACAGGGGGCTTTCACTGAAGCTTTCTTT; CDR3aa: CASSLGQGAFTEAFF
d_gene: NA; v_gene: TRBV2; abundance: NA; j_gene: TRBJ1-5; CDR3nt: TGTGCCAGCACCAGCCAGGGGAATAGCAATCAGCCCCAGCATTTT; CDR3aa: CASTSQGNSNQPQHF
d_gene: TRBD2; v_gene: TRBV7-9; abundance: NA; j_gene: TRBJ2-1; CDR3nt: TGTGCCAGCAGCTTAGCTGCGGGGGGGCTGGATGAGCAGTTCTTC; CDR3aa: CASSLAAGGLDEQFF
d_gene: NA; v_gene: TRBV5-4; abundance: NA; j_gene: TRBJ2-1; CDR3nt: TGTGCCAGCAGCTTGGGCAGGGAAGATGAGCAGTTCTTC; CDR3aa: CASSLGREDEQFF
d_gene: NA; v_gene: TRBV30; abundance: once; j_gene: TRBJ2-1; CDR3nt: TGTGCCTGGAGCGAGATCAATGAGCAGTTCTTC; CDR3aa: CAWSEINEQFF
d_gene: TRBD1; v_gene: TRBV3-1/TRBV3-2; abundance: NA; j_gene: TRBJ2-1; CDR3nt: TGTGCCAGCAGTCACAGGGGAAATGAGCAGTTCTTC; CDR3aa: CASSHRGNEQFF
d_gene: NA; v_gene: TRBV6-5; abundance: NA; j_gene: TRBJ1-3; CDR3nt: TGTGCCAGCAGCCTGACAGGTTCGTTTTGGAACACCATATATTTT; CDR3aa: CASSLTGSFWNTIYF
d_gene: TRBD2; v_gene: TRBV7-9; abundance: NA; j_gene: TRBJ2-7; CDR3nt: TGTGCCAGCAGCGCGGGACTAGCCTACGAGCAGTACTTC; CDR3aa: CASSAGLAYEQYF
d_gene: TRBD1; v_gene: TRBV6-5; abundance: NA; j_gene: TRBJ1-5; CDR3nt: TGTGCCAGCAGTCGGGACAGTAGCAATCAGCCCCAGCATTTT; CDR3aa: CASSRDSSNQPQHF
d_gene: NA; v_gene: TRBV5-6; abundance: NA; j_gene: TRBJ2-1; CDR3nt: TGTGCCAGCAGCTTTCGGAGGTTGGGTCCCAATGAGCAGTTCTTC; CDR3aa: CASSFRRLGPNEQFF
d_gene: TRBD1; v_gene: TRBV29-1; abundance: NA; j_gene: TRBJ2-5; CDR3nt: TGCAGCGTCGGACAGGGGGTGGGAGAGACCCAGTACTTC; CDR3aa: CSVGQGVGETQYF
d_gene: NA; v_gene: TRBV5-4; abundance: many; j_gene: TRBJ1-1; CDR3nt: TGTGCCAGCAGCTTCAGGAACACTGAAGCTTTCTTT; CDR3aa: CASSFRNTEAFF
d_gene: TRBD1; v_gene: TRBV29-1; abundance: NA; j_gene: TRBJ1-1; CDR3nt: TGCAGCGTTCCGGACAGGGTGAACACTGAAGCTTTCTTT; CDR3aa: CSVPDRVNTEAFF
d_gene: NA; v_gene: TRBV19; abundance: NA; j_gene: TRBJ2-1; CDR3nt: TGTGCCAGTAGTACCCCGGGACTCTCGAATGAGCAGTTCTTC; CDR3aa: CASSTPGLSNEQFF
d_gene: NA; v_gene: TRBV19; abundance: NA; j_gene: TRBJ1-2; CDR3nt: TGTGCCAGTAGTATCTACGGGGATAGCTATGGCTACACCTTC; CDR3aa: CASSIYGDSYGYTF
d_gene: TRBD2; v_gene: TRBV3-1/TRBV3-2; abundance: NA; j_gene: TRBJ2-2; CDR3nt: TGTGCCAGCAGCCGAATGGCGGGGGGAATCGGGGAGCTGTTTTTT; CDR3aa: CASSRMAGGIGELFF
d_gene: NA; v_gene: TRBV27; abundance: few; j_gene: TRBJ1-6; CDR3nt: TGTGCCAGCAGTTTCGAGTTCTGGAATTCACCCCTCCACTTT; CDR3aa: CASSFEFWNSPLHF
d_gene: NA; v_gene: TRBV19; abundance: NA; j_gene: TRBJ2-1; CDR3nt: TGTGCCAGTACCCGGCAGGGCTTGAATGAGCAGTTCTTC; CDR3aa: CASTRQGLNEQFF
d_gene: TRBD1; v_gene: TRBV18; abundance: NA; j_gene: TRBJ1-2; CDR3nt: TGTGCCAGCTCCCCCGGGACAGGATTAAACTATGGCTACACCTTC; CDR3aa: CASSPGTGLNYGYTF
d_gene: NA; v_gene: TRBV7-8; abundance: NA; j_gene: TRBJ2-7; CDR3nt: TGTGCCAGCAGCTTAACGGGGTCCCCTTCCTACGAGCAGTACTTC; CDR3aa: CASSLTGSPSYEQYF
d_gene: TRBD1; v_gene: TRBV5-1; abundance: NA; j_gene: TRBJ2-2; CDR3nt: TGCGCCAGCAGCTTACCTACAGGGGCCACCGGGGAGCTGTTTTTT; CDR3aa: CASSLPTGATGELFF
d_gene: NA; v_gene: TRBV7-2; abundance: NA; j_gene: TRBJ2-2; CDR3nt: TGTGCCAGCAGCTCGTCTAGGGGCACCGGGGAGCTGTTTTTT; CDR3aa: CASSSSRGTGELFF
d_gene: NA; v_gene: TRBV25-1; abundance: NA; j_gene: TRBJ1-3; CDR3nt: TGTGCCAGCAGTGGGACAGTGGGAAACACCATATATTTT; CDR3aa: CASSGTVGNTIYF
d_gene: TRBD1; v_gene: TRBV2; abundance: once; j_gene: TRBJ1-6; CDR3nt: TGTGCCAGCAGTTACAGGGGGATTAATTCACCCCTCCACTTT; CDR3aa: CASSYRGINSPLHF
d_gene: NA; v_gene: TRBV6-5; abundance: many; j_gene: TRBJ1-1; CDR3nt: TGTGCCAGCAGTTCGGACGGGGACACTGAAGCTTTCTTT; CDR3aa: CASSSDGDTEAFF
d_gene: TRBD1; v_gene: TRBV3-1/TRBV3-2; abundance: NA; j_gene: TRBJ1-2; CDR3nt: TGTGCCAGCAGCCCTGATCGGACAGGGGTGATCTATGGCTACACCTTC; CDR3aa: CASSPDRTGVIYGYTF
d_gene: NA; v_gene: TRBV2; abundance: NA; j_gene: TRBJ2-3; CDR3nt: TGTGCCAGCAAGTCGAGGGGGAGCACAGATACGCAGTATTTT; CDR3aa: CASKSRGSTDTQYF
d_gene: NA; v_gene: TRBV18; abundance: NA; j_gene: TRBJ1-1; CDR3nt: TGTGCCAGCTCACCACGTGCAGGGGCGGACACTGAAGCTTTCTTT; CDR3aa: CASSPRAGADTEAFF
d_gene: NA; v_gene: TRBV5-1; abundance: NA; j_gene: TRBJ2-3; CDR3nt: TGCGCCAGCAGCTTGTACAGCGGAGCAGATACGCAGTATTTT; CDR3aa: CASSLYSGADTQYF
d_gene: NA; v_gene: TRBV15; abundance: NA; j_gene: TRBJ1-2; CDR3nt: TGTGCCACCAGCCCTCCCTACGCGGTGGGGCTCTCTAACTATGGCTACACCTTC; CDR3aa: CATSPPYAVGLSNYGYTF
d_gene: TRBD1; v_gene: TRBV24-1; abundance: NA; j_gene: TRBJ1-5; CDR3nt: TGTGCCACCAGCCCGAGGCTGGGACAGGGGATCAATCAGCCCCAGCATTTT; CDR3aa: CATSPRLGQGINQPQHF
d_gene: NA; v_gene: TRBV6-2/TRBV6-3; abundance: NA; j_gene: TRBJ1-1; CDR3nt: TGTGCCAGCAGTTACTTTGTCAGGGGGAACACTGAAGCTTTCTTT; CDR3aa: CASSYFVRGNTEAFF
d_gene: TRBD1; v_gene: TRBV5-1; abundance: NA; j_gene: TRBJ1-4; CDR3nt: TGCGCCAGCAGCCCCCGGGACAGGGGTGGTGAAAAACTGTTTTTT; CDR3aa: CASSPRDRGGEKLFF
d_gene: NA; v_gene: TRBV29-1; abundance: NA; j_gene: TRBJ2-3; CDR3nt: TGCAGCGTTTCGGGGAATTACGCAGATACGCAGTATTTT; CDR3aa: CSVSGNYADTQYF